The 18 T cell receptor beta chains below were found in one sample sequenced in a study of blood T cell repertoires in COVID-19. The repertoire was sequenced with immunoSEQ multiplex PCR; TCRdb's copy has only in-frame clones and lacks some. The sample includes 60,000 to 75,000 clones, about 86% of them seen just once. Material for sequencing was peripheral blood. The receptor set was obtained from a human donor in a cohort sampled during active COVID-19.

The chain has TRBV2 and TRBJ1-1; 10 nucleotides line up with TRBD1. This CDR3 comprises 15 residues. Looked up from germline, CDR1 is SNHLY and CDR2 is FYNNEI. V lost 4 bases to trimming and J lost 4 bases; unmatched junction nucleotides: 6. CDR3 sequence (DNA): TGTGCCAGCAGTGCGCGACAGGGGGCCGGCACTGAAGCTTTCTTT. Translated, it gives CASSARQGAGTEAFF. Based on the CDR3 plus reference TRBV2 and TRBJ1-1, the full variable domain is EPEVTQTPSHQVTQMGQEVILRCVPISNHLYFYWYRQILGQKVEFLVSFYNNEISEKSEIFDDQFSVERPDGSNFTLKIRSTKLEDSAMYFCASSARQGAGTEAFFGQGTRLTVV.

This clone is a singleton in its sample. J is TRBJ1-2 and V is TRBV14; tentatively, D is TRBD1 (5 bases). The CDR3 length is 15 residues. Germline lookup yields CDR1 SGHDN and CDR2 FVKESK. The V and J ends lost 1 base and 4 bases respectively, with 13 bases between them. CDR3 loop: CASSQVGITGYGYTF. The DNA for the CDR3 is TGTGCCAGCAGCCAAGTAGGAATTACAGGCTATGGCTACACCTTC. The full variable domain, in which reference TRBV14 and TRBJ1-2 provide the parts outside the CDR3, is EAGVTQFPSHSVIEKGQTVTLRCDPISGHDNLYWYRRVMGKEIKFLLHFVKESKQDESGMPNNRFLAERTGGTYSTLKVQPAELEDSGVYFCASSQVGITGYGYTFGSGTRLTVV.

The chain joins TRBV30 to TRBJ1-6; D remains unclear. This CDR3 comprises 14 residues. V was cut by 0 bases and J by 8 bases, with 11 bases left in between. Germline loops: CDR1 GTSNPN, CDR2 SVGIG (reference sequence). The CDR3 spells CAWSVRGSYSPLHF. Here the CDR3 DNA reads TGTGCCTGGAGTGTACGGGGTTCGTATTCACCCCTCCACTTT.

The chain couples TRBV6-2 or TRBV6-3 to TRBJ2-7; 8 nucleotides align to TRBD2. Looked up from germline, CDR1 is MNHEY and CDR2 is SVGEGT. The CDR3 has 14 amino acids. V dropped 1 base and J dropped 7; count of bases not matched to a gene: 6. This CDR3 is CASSYFGTSGEQYF. In nucleotides, the CDR3 is TGTGCCAGCAGTTACTTCGGGACTAGTGGGGAGCAGTACTTC.

The chain joins TRBV24-1 to TRBJ2-6, with D perhaps matching TRBD1 (5 bases). The germline CDR1 and CDR2 sequences are KGHDR and SFDVKD. Trimming removed 4 bases from V and 0 bases from J, with 15 bases in between. The CDR3 runs 18 residues. CDR3 residues: CATSDPPGRSSGANVLTF. Here the CDR3 DNA reads TGTGCCACCAGTGACCCTCCAGGGCGGAGCTCTGGGGCCAACGTCCTGACTTTC.

This clone appeared once. This chain joins TRBV6-6 and TRBJ1-1; D is unresolved. V was trimmed by 5 bases and J by 5 bases, leaving 9 bases between them. CDR3 size: 12 residues. Germline CDR1 and CDR2: MNHNY and SVGAGI (reference sequence). This chain's CDR3 is CASSPPGTEAFF. The CDR3 DNA reads TGTGCCAGCAGTCCCCCGGGGACTGAAGCTTTCTTT.

This chain joins TRBV30 and TRBJ1-1; D is ambiguous. The CDR3 length is 13 residues. The V end was cut by 4 bases, the J end by 3 bases, with 12 bases between. The germline gives CDR1 GTSNPN, CDR2 SVGIG (reference sequence). The CDR3 loop reads CAWKIEEYTEAFF. In nucleotides, the CDR3 is TGTGCCTGGAAGATAGAAGAGTACACTGAAGCTTTCTTT. Full variable domain (rest looked up from reference TRBV30 and TRBJ1-1): SQTIHQWPATLVQPVGSPLSLECTVEGTSNPNLYWYRQAAGRGLQLLFYSVGIGQISSEVPQNLSASRPQDRQFILSSKKLLLSDSGFYLCAWKIEEYTEAFFGQGTRLTVV.

The chain couples TRBV5-1 to TRBJ1-6; 7 nucleotides match TRBD1. Germline V CDR1 and CDR2: SGHRS, YFSETQ. J gave up 10 bases and V 3 bases, and 7 bases lay outside the gene matches. This CDR3 has 14 amino acids. Here the CDR3 DNA reads TGCGCCAGCAGCTCGGGACAGTGGTCGTCACCCCTCCACTTT. As protein: CASSSGQWSSPLHF.

The chain has TRBV6-5 and TRBJ2-7; D call uncertain. This CDR3 contains 14 residues. With 8 bases removed from V and 4 bases from J, the gap between germline ends came to 18 bases. The V gene's germline CDR1 is MNHEY and CDR2 SVGAGI. CDR3: CASRRIRSVYEQYF. The CDR3 DNA follows: TGTGCCAGCCGCCGAATTCGGAGCGTTTACGAGCAGTACTTC.

The V gene is TRBV28, the J gene TRBJ2-7; TRBD1 aligns across 9 bases. The CDR3 is 15 amino acids. Germline V gene lookup returns CDR1 MDHEN and CDR2 SYDVKM. The J segment lost 2 bases and the V segment lost 3 bases, leaving 5 bases of the junction unmatched. DNA of the CDR3: TGTGCCAGCAGTTTGACAGGGGGTGTTACCTACGAGCAGTACTTC. Residues: CASSLTGGVTYEQYF.

The chain links TRBV7-2 to TRBJ2-7, with D perhaps matching TRBD2 (5 bases). The CDR3 has 13 amino acids. Germline CDR1 reads SGHTA; CDR2 reads FQGNSA. V lost 2 bases, J lost 2 bases, and 7 bases lay in between. The CDR3 here is CASSLHGAYEQYF. CDR3 nucleotides: TGTGCCAGCAGCTTACACGGGGCCTACGAGCAGTACTTC.

The chain combines TRBV2 with TRBJ2-7; TRBD1 matches 8 bases. CDR1 and CDR2 from the germline V gene are SNHLY and FYNNEI. The CDR3 consists of 15 residues. V dropped 1 base and J dropped 3; count of bases not matched to a gene: 5. CDR3 DNA sequence: TGTGCCAGCAGTGAAGGGACAGGGATTAGCTACGAGCAGTACTTC. Its translation: CASSEGTGISYEQYF.

CDR3 in amino acids: CASSRETGLNQPQHF. The CDR3, as DNA: TGCGCCAGCAGCCGGGAGACAGGACTCAATCAGCCCCAGCATTTT. The J gene is TRBJ1-5, the V gene TRBV4-3, with D perhaps matching TRBD1 (6 bases). V lost 4 bases, J lost 3 bases, and 13 bases lay in between. Per germline, CDR1 LGHNA and CDR2 YSLEER. The length of the CDR3 is 15 residues.

The chain has TRBV4-3 and TRBJ1-5; tentatively, D is TRBD1 (5 bases). CDR1 and CDR2 from the germline V gene are LGHNA and YSLEER. The CDR3 totals 14 residues. V lost 1 base and J 7 bases, leaving 11 bases between the germline ends. DNA of the CDR3: TGCGCCAGCAGCCAAGGAGGGGACTACCAGCCCCAGCATTTT. Its translation: CASSQGGDYQPQHF.

This clone has only one observation. V and J are TRBV10-3 and TRBJ2-7; 10 bases align to TRBD2. This CDR3 has 16 residues. Germline V gene sequence: CDR1 ENHRY, CDR2 SYGVKD. V lost 3 bases to trimming and J lost 3 bases; unmatched junction nucleotides: 8. As DNA, the CDR3 is TGTGCCATCAGTGACCCCCCTAGCGGGAGAGGCTACGAGCAGTACTTC. Translated, it gives CAISDPPSGRGYEQYF.

J is TRBJ2-7 and V is TRBV19; 11 bases are a match to TRBD2. The V and J ends lost 6 bases and 4 bases, in that order; junction bases with no gene match: 2. CDR3 size: 13 residues. Germline lookup yields CDR1 LNHDA and CDR2 SQIVND (reference sequence). The CDR3, as DNA: TGTGCCAGTAGAACTAGCGGGAGTTACGAGCAGTACTTC. Residues: CASRTSGSYEQYF. The complete variable domain, with remaining parts taken from reference TRBV19 and TRBJ2-7, reads DGGITQSPKYLFRKEGQNVTLSCEQNLNHDAMYWYRQDPGQGLRLIYYSQIVNDFQKGDIAEGYSVSREKKESFPLTVTSAQKNPTAFYLCASRTSGSYEQYFGPGTRLTVT.

The J gene is TRBJ2-5, the V gene TRBV30, with 7 bases identical to TRBD1. There are 13 residues in the CDR3. The germline gives CDR1 GTSNPN, CDR2 SVGIG (reference sequence). V trimming: 7 bases; J trimming: 9 bases; junction bases outside the gene matches: 14. This CDR3 reads CASMFGTVAAQYF. In nucleotides, the CDR3 is TGTGCCTCCATGTTCGGGACAGTCGCGGCCCAGTACTTC. Using reference TRBV30 and TRBJ2-5 for the parts outside the CDR3, the full variable domain is SQTIHQWPATLVQPVGSPLSLECTVEGTSNPNLYWYRQAAGRGLQLLFYSVGIGQISSEVPQNLSASRPQDRQFILSSKKLLLSDSGFYLCASMFGTVAAQYFGPGTRLLVL.

This chain uses TRBV4-1 with TRBJ2-5, with 9 bases matching TRBD2. CDR3 size: 15 residues. Germline V CDR1 and CDR2: MGHRA, YSYEKL. V dropped 1 base and J dropped 4; count of bases not matched to a gene: 4. DNA of the CDR3: TGCGCCAGCAGCCAAGTAGCGGGAGTGGTAGAGACCCAGTACTTC. Its protein is CASSQVAGVVETQYF.